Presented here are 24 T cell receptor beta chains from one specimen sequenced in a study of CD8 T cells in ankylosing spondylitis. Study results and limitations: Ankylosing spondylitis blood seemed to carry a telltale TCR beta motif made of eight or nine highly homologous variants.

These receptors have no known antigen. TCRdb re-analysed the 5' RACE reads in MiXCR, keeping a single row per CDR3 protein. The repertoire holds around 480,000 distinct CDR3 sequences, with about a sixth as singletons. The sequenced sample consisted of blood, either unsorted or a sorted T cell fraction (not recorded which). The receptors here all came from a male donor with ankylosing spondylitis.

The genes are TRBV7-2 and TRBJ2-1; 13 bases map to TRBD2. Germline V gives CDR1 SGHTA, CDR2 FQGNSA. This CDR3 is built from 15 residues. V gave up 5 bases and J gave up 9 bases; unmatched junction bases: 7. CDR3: CASSGRTSGSGEQFF. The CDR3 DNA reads TGTGCCAGCAGCGGGAGGACTAGCGGGAGCGGTGAGCAGTTCTTC.

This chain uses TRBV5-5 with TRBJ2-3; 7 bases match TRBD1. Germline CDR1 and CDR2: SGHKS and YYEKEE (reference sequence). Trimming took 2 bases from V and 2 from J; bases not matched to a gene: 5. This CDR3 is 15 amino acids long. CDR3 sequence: CASSFPGQPTDTQYF. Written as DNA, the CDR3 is TGTGCCAGCAGCTTCCCGGGACAGCCCACAGATACGCAGTATTTT.

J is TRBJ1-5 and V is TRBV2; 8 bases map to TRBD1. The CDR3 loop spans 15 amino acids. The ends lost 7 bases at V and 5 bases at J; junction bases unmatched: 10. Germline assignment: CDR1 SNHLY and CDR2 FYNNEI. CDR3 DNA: TGTGCCAGCAATTACCTAGGACAGGGCGATCAGCCCCAGCATTTT. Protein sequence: CASNYLGQGDQPQHF.

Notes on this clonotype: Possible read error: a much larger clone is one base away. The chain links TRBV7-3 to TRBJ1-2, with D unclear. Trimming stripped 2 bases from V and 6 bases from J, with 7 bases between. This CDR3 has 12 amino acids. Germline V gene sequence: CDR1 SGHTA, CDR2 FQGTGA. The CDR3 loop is CASSLGGNGYTF. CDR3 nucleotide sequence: TGTGCCAGCAGCTTAGGAGGGAATGGCTACACCTTC. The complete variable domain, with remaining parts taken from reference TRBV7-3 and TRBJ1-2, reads GAGVSQTPSNKVTEKGKYVELRCDPISGHTALYWYRQSLGQGPEFLIYFQGTGAADDSGLPNDRFFAVRPEGSVSTLKIQRTERGDSAVYLCASSLGGNGYTFGSGTRLTVV.

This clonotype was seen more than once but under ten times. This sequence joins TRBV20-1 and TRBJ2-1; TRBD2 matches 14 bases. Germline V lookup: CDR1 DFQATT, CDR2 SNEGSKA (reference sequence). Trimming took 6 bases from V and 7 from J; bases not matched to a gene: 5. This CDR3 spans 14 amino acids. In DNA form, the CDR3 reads TGCAGTGCCCTTGGACTAGCGGGAGGTAATGAGCAGTTCTTC. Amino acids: CSALGLAGGNEQFF.

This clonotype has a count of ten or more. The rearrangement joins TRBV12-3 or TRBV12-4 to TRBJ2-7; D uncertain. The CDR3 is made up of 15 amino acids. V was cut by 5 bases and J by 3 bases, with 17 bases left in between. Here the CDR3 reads CASSHPHSCLYEQYF. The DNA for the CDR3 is TGTGCCAGCAGTCACCCTCACTCCTGCCTCTACGAGCAGTACTTC.

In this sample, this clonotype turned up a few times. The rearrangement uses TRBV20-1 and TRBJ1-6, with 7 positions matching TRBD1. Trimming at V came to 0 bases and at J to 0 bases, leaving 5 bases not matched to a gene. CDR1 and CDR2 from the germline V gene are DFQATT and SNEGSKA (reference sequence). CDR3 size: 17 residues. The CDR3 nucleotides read TGCAGTGCTAGAGATCCCGACAGGGCCTCCTATAATTCACCCCTCCACTTT. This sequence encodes CSARDPDRASYNSPLHF.

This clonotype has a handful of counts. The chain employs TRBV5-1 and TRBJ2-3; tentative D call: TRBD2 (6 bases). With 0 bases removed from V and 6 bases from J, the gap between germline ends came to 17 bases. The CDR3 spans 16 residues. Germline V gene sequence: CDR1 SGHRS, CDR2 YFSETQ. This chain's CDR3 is CASSLGPAGLGDTQYF. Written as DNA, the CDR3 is TGCGCCAGCAGCTTGGGTCCCGCGGGATTGGGGGATACGCAGTATTTT.

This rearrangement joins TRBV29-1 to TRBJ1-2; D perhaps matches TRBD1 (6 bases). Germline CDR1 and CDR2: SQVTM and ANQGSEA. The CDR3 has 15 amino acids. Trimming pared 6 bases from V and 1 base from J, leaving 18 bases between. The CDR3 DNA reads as TGCAGCGTGCAAACAGGGATGAGGGTTAACTATGGCTACACCTTC. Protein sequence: CSVQTGMRVNYGYTF. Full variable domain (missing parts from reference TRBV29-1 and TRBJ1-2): SAVISQKPSRDICQRGTSLTIQCQVDSQVTMMFWYRQQPGQSLTLIATANQGSEATYESGFVIDKFPISRPNLTFSTLTVSNMSPEDSSIYLCSVQTGMRVNYGYTFGSGTRLTVV.

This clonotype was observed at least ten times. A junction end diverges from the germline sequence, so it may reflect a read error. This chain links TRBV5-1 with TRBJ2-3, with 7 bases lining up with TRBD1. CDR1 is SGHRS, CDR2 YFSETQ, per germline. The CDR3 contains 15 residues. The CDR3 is CASSLGGQSTDTQYF. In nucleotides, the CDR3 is TGTGCCAGCAGCTTAGGGGGACAGAGCACAGATACGCAGTATTTT.

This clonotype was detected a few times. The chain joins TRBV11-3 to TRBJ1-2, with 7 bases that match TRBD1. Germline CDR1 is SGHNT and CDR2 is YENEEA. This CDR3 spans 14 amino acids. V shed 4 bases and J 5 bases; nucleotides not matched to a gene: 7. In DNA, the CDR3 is TGTGCCAGCAGCTATAGTGGGACAGAGTATGGCTACACCTTC. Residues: CASSYSGTEYGYTF.

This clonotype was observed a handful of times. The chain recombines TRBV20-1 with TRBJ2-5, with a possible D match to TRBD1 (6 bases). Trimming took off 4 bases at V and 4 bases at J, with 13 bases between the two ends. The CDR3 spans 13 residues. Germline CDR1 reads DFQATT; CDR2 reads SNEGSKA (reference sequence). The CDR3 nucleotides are TGCAGTGCTATCAGGGGTAGTAGAGAGACCCAGTACTTC. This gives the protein CSAIRGSRETQYF.

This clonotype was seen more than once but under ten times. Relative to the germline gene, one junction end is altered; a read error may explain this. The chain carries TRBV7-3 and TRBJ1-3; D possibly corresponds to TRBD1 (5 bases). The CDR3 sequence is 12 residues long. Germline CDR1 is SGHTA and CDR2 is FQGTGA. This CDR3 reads CASSHPGTLGGF. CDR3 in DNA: TGTGCCAGCAGCCATCCAGGCACCTTGGGGGGTTTT.

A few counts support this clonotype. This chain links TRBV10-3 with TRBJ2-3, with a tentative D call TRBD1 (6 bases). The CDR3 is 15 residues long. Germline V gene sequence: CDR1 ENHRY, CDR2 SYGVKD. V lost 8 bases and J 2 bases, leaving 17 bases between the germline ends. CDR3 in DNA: TGTGCCATCTCGAGTTTCCAGGGGTACACAGATACGCAGTATTTT. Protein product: CAISSFQGYTDTQYF.

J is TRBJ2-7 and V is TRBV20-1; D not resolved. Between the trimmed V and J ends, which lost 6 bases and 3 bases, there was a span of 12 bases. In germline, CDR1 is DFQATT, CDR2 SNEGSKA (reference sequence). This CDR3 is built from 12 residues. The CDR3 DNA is TGCAGTGCCAGCCAGGTGAACTACGAGCAGTACTTC. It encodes CSASQVNYEQYF.

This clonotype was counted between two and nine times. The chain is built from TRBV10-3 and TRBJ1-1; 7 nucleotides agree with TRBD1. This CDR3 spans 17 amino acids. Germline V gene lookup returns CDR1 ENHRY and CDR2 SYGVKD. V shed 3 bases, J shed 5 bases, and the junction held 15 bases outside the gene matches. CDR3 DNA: TGTGCCATCAGTGACTTATACAGGGGCGGGAGGTGGACTGAAGCTTTCTTT. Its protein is CAISDLYRGGRWTEAFF.

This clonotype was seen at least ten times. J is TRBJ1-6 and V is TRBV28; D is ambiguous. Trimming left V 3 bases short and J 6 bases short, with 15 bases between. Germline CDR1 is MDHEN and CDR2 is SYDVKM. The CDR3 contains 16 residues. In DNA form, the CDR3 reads TGTGCCAGCAGTTTCGATCAGCAACAGTTTAATTCACCCCTCCACTTT. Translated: CASSFDQQQFNSPLHF.

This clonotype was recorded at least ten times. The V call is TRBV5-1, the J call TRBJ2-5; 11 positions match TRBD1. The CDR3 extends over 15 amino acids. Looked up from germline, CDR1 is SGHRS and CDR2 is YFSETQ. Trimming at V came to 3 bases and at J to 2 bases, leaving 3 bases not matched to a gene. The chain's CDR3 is CASSYGTGGQETQYF. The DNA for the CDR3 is TGCGCCAGCAGCTATGGGACAGGGGGACAAGAGACCCAGTACTTC.

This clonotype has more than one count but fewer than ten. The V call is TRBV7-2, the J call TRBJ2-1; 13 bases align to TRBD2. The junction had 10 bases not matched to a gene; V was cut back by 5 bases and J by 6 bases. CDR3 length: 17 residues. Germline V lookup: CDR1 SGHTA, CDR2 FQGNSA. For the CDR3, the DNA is TGTGCCAGCAGCGGGACTAGCGGGGTATATACATTCAATGAGCAGTTCTTC. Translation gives CASSGTSGVYTFNEQFF.

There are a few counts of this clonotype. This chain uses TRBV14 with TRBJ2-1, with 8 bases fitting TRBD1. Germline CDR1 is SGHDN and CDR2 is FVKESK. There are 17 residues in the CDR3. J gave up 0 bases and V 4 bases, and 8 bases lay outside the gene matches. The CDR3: CASSLWTGSSSYNEQFF. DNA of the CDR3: TGTGCCAGCAGCCTTTGGACAGGGTCGAGCTCCTACAATGAGCAGTTCTTC.

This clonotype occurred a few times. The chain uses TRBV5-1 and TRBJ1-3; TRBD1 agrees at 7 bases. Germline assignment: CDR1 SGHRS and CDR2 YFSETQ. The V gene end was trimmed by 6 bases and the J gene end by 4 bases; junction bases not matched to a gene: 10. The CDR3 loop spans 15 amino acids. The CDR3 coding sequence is TGCGCCAGCAAGCCGAACCCGGGACAGGGAAACACCATATATTTT. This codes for CASKPNPGQGNTIYF.

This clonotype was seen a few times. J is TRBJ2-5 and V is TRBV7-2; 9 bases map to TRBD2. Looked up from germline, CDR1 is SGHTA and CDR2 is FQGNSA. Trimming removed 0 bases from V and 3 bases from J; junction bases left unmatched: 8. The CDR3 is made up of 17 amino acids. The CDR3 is CASSLALAGKLKETQYF. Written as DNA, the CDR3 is TGTGCCAGCAGCTTAGCCCTAGCGGGAAAGCTTAAAGAGACCCAGTACTTC.

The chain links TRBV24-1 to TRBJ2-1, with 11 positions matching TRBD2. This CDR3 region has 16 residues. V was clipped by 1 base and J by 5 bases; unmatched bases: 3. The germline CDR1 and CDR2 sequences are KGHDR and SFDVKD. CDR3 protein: CATSDFTSGSHNEQFF. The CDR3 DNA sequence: TGTGCCACCAGTGATTTTACTAGCGGGAGCCACAATGAGCAGTTCTTC.

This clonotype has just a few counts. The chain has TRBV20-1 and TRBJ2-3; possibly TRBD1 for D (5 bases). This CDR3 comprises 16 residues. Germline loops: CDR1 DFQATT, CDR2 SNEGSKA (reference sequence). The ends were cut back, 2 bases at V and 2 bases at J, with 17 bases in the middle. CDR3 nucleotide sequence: TGCAGTGCTAGATTGTGGGGCTCAACAGTCACAGATACGCAGTATTTT. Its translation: CSARLWGSTVTDTQYF.